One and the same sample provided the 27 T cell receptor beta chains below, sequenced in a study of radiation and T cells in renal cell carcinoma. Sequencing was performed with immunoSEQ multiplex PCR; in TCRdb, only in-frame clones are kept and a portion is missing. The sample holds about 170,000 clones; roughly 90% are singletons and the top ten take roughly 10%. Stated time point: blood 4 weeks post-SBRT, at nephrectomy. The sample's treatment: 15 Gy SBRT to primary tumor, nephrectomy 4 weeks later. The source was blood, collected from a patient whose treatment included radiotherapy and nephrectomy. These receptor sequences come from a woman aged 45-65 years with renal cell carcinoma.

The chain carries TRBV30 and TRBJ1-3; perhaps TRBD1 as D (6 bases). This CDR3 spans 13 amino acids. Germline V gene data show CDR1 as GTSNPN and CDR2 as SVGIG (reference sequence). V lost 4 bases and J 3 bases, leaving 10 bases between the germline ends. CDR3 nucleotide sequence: TGTGCCTGGAATACAGGGAGTGGAAACACCATATATTTT. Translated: CAWNTGSGNTIYF.

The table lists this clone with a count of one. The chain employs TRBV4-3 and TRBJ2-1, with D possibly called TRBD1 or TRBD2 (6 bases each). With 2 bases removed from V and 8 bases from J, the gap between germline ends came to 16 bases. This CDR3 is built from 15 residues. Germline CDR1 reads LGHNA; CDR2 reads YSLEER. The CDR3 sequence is CASSQLLGGIDEQFF. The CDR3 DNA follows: TGCGCCAGCAGCCAACTCCTAGGGGGGATAGATGAGCAGTTCTTC.

CDR3 residues: CASSLRRVSNQPQHF. CDR3 DNA sequence: TGTGCCAGCAGCTTGAGGCGGGTTAGCAATCAGCCCCAGCATTTT. The chain carries TRBV5-6 and TRBJ1-5; no clear D gene. Trimming took 1 base from V and 0 from J, leaving 8 bases between them. The CDR3 runs 15 residues. The germline gives CDR1 SGHDT, CDR2 YYEEEE.

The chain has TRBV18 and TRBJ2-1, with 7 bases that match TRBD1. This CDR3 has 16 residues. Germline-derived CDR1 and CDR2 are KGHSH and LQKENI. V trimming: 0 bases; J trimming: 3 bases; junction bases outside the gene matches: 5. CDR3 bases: TGTGCCAGCTCACCACCCCGGGACAGTTACTACAATGAGCAGTTCTTC. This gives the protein CASSPPRDSYYNEQFF.

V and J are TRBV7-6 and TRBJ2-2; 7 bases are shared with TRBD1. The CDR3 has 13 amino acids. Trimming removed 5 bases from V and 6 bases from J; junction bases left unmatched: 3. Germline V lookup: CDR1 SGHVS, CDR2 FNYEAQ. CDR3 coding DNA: TGTGCCAGCAGCCACCAGGGGGCCGGGGAGCTGTTTTTT. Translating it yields CASSHQGAGELFF.

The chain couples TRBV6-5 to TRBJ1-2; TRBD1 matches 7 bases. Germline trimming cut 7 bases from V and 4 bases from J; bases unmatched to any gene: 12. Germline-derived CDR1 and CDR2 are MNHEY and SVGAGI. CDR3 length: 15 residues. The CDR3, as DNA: TGTGCCAGCACCCAAAACCCGGGACAGAGCTATGGCTACACCTTC. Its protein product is CASTQNPGQSYGYTF.

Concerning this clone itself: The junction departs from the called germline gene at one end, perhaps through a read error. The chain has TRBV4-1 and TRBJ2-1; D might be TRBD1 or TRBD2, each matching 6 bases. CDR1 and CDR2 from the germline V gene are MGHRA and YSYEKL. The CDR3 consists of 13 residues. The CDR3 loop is CASSQVPGASWVF. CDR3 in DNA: TGCGCCAGCAGCCAAGTTCCGGGGGCAAGTTGGGTCTTC.

Here the CDR3 DNA reads TGTGCCAGCTCACCACTTCGGACAGGGGGCGAGGAGCAGTACTTC. This encodes CASSPLRTGGEEQYF. The chain has TRBV18 and TRBJ2-7, with 11 bases lining up with TRBD1. After removal of 1 base from V and 7 bases from J, the junction contained 6 bases not matched to a gene. The CDR3 spans 15 residues. Germline V gene lookup returns CDR1 KGHSH and CDR2 LQKENI.

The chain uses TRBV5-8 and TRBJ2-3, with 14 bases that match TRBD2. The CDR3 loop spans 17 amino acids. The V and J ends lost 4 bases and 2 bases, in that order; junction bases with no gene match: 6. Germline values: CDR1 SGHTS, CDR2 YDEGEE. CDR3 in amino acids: CASSRGLAGEYTDTQYF. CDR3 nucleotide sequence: TGTGCCAGCAGCCGGGGACTAGCGGGGGAATACACAGATACGCAGTATTTT.

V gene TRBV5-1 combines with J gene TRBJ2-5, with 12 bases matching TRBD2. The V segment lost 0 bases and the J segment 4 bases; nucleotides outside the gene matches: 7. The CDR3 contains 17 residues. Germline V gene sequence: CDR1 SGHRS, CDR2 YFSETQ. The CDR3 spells CASSLGLLAGGTETQYF. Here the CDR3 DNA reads TGCGCCAGCAGCTTGGGTCTACTAGCGGGGGGTACAGAGACCCAGTACTTC.

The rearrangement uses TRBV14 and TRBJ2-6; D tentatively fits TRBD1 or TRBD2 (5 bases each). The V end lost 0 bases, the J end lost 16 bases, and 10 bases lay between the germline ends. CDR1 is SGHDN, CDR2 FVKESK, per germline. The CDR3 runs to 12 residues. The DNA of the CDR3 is TGTGCCAGCAGCCAAGACTGGGGACCGCTGACTTTC. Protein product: CASSQDWGPLTF.

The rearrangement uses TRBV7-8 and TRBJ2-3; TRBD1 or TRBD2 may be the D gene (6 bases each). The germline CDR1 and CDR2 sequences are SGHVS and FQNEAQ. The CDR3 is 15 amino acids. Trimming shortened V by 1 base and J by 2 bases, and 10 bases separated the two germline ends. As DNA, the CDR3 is TGTGCCAGCAGCTTAGTAGGGGGGCCCACAGATACGCAGTATTTT. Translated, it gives CASSLVGGPTDTQYF.

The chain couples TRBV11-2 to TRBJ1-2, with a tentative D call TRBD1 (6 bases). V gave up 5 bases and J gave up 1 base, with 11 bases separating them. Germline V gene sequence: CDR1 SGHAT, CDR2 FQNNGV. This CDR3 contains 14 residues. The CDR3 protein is CASSVQGYNYGYTF. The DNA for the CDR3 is TGTGCCAGCAGCGTACAGGGATATAACTATGGCTACACCTTC.

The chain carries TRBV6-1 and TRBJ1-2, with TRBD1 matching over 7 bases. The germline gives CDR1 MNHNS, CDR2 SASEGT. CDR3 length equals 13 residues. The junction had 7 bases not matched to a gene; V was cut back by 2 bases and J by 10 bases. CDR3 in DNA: TGTGCCAGCAGTGAAAGTTGGGACAGACACTACACCTTC. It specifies CASSESWDRHYTF.

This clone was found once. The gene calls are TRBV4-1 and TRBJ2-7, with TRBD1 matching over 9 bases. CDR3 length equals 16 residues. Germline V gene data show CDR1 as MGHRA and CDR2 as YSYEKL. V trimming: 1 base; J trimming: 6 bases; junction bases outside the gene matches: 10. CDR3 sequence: CASSQVGTGFRGEQYF. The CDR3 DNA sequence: TGCGCCAGCAGCCAAGTGGGGACAGGGTTTCGAGGCGAGCAGTACTTC.

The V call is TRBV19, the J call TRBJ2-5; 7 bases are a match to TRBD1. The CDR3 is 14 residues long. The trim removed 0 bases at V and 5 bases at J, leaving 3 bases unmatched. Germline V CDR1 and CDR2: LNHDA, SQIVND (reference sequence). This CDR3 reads CASSIEDRAETQYF. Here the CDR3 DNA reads TGTGCCAGTAGTATAGAAGACAGGGCCGAGACCCAGTACTTC.

The CDR3 loop is CASSLAQGQMKAFF. CDR3 DNA: TGCGCCAGCAGCTTGGCCCAGGGACAGATGAAAGCTTTCTTT. The J gene is TRBJ1-1, the V gene TRBV5-1; the match to TRBD1 covers 7 bases. V shed 0 bases, J shed 9 bases, and the junction held 8 bases outside the gene matches. Germline V CDR1 and CDR2: SGHRS, YFSETQ. The CDR3 is 14 residues long.

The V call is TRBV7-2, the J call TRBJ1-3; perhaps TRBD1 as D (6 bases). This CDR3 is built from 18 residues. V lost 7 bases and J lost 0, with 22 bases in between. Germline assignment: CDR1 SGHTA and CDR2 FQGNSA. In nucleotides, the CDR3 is TGTGCCAGCACCTTTAAAGGGACAAACCTCTACTCTGGAAACACCATATATTTT. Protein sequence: CASTFKGTNLYSGNTIYF.

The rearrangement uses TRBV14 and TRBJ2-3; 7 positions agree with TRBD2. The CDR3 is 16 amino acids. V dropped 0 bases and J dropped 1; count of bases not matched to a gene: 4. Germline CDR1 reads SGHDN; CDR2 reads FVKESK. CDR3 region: CASSQDKRGGTDTQYF. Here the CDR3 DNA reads TGTGCCAGCAGCCAAGATAAGCGGGGTGGCACAGATACGCAGTATTTT.

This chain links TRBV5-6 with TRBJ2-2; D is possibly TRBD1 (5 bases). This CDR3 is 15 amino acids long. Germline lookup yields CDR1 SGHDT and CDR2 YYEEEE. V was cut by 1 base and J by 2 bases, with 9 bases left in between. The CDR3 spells CASSLRRDNTGELFF. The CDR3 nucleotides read TGTGCCAGCAGCTTGCGCAGGGATAACACCGGGGAGCTGTTTTTT.

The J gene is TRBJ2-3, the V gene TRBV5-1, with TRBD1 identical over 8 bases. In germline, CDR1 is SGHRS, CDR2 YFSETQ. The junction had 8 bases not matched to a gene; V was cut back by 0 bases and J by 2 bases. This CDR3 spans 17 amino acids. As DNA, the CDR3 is TGCGCCAGCAGCTTGGCCCCGACAGGGGACATCACAGATACGCAGTATTTT. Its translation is CASSLAPTGDITDTQYF. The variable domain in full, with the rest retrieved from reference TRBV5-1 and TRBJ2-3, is KAGVTQTPRYLIKTRGQQVTLSCSPISGHRSVSWYQQTPGQGLQFLFEYFSETQRNKGNFPGRFSGRQFSNSRSEMNVSTLELGDSALYLCASSLAPTGDITDTQYFGPGTRLTVL.

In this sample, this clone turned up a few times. The CDR3 coding sequence is TGCGCCAGCAGCTATAGCGGGGGAAAAGAGACCCAGTACTTC. Amino acids: CASSYSGGKETQYF. The chain has TRBV5-1 and TRBJ2-5; 9 bases fit TRBD2. Trimming removed 3 bases from V and 3 bases from J; junction bases left unmatched: 3. CDR1 SGHRS and CDR2 YFSETQ come from the germline V gene. The CDR3 covers 14 residues.

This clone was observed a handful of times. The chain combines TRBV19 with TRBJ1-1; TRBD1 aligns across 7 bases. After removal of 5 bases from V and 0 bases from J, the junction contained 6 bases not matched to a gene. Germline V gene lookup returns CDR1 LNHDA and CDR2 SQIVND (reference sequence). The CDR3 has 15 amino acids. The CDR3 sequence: CASSSQGTVNTEAFF. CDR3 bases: TGTGCCAGTAGTTCCCAGGGGACAGTGAACACTGAAGCTTTCTTT.

CDR3 nucleotides: TGTGCTAGTGGGCAAGTTTACGAGCAGTACTTC. This sequence encodes CASGQVYEQYF. The chain combines TRBV12-5 with TRBJ2-7; D is ambiguous. This CDR3 is 11 amino acids long. Trimming removed 6 bases from V and 4 bases from J, with 7 bases in between. Germline V gives CDR1 LGHNT, CDR2 FRNRAP.

CDR3 amino acids: CSVEDPASGGHETQYF. The CDR3 DNA is TGCAGCGTTGAAGATCCGGCTAGCGGGGGGCACGAGACCCAGTACTTC. The rearrangement links TRBV29-1 to TRBJ2-5, with 11 bases fitting TRBD2. Germline V gives CDR1 SQVTM, CDR2 ANQGSEA. Trimming took 0 bases from V and 5 from J; bases not matched to a gene: 8. CDR3 length: 16 residues.

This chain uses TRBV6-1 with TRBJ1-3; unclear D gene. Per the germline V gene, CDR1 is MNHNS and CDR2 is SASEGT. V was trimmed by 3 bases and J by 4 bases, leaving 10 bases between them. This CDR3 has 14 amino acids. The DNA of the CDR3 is TGTGCCAGCAGTGAGGAGACACGAGGAAACACCATATATTTT. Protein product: CASSEETRGNTIYF.

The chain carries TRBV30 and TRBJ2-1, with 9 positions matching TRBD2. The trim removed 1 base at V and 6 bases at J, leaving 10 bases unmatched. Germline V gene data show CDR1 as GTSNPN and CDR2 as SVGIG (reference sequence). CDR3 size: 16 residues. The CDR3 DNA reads TGTGCCTGGAGTGAAGGGTTTGCGGGGGGGCTCAATGAGCAGTTCTTC. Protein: CAWSEGFAGGLNEQFF.